This T cell receptor (beta chain) was found in a study of CXCR3-negative and CXCR3-positive naive CD8 T cells. Study background: Total TRB output reached 130 million or so reads, about 1.5 +/- 0.3 million per library.

Study-level findings and limits: TRBV-TRBJ usage was similar across naive CXCR3 subsets but distinct in memory cells. Cryopreservation partially decreased CXCR3 expression, and most assays used fresh PBMCs. Comparison of naive cells showed more hydrophobic TRB CDR3s in CXCR3-positive than in CXCR3-negative naive cells.

By phenotype, naive CD8+ T cells were CD45RO-CCR7+CD27+CD95-. With regard to this clonotype: Its specificity is not known.

The libraries of TRB cDNA were prepared using 5' RACE with UMI labels. From the 5' RACE reads, TCRdb lists one entry per CDR3 protein and no DNA. Its table records 84,000 or so distinct CDR3 sequences. Germline lookup yields CDR1 SEHNR and CDR2 FQNEAQ (reference sequence). The CDR3 is 16 residues long. V and J are TRBV7-9 and TRBJ1-2; checking the TCRdb D call of TRBD1 is not possible without DNA. The TCR sequence derives from a human donor in good health. Some clones in this sample may be carry-over from other donors' samples. Sequenced: naive CXCR3+ CD8+ T cells from blood. Subset defined: CD45RO-CCR7+CD27+CD95- naive CD8+ T cells expressing CXCR3 (TNR3+). CDR3 region: CASSLGGTGPHYGYTF.